Sequencing of this T cell receptor beta chain was carried out in a study of T cells in Graves' hyperthyroidism and ophthalmopathy. Overall study results and limits: Most thyroid-expanded clonotypes above 0.001 were also found in blood. Onset of ophthalmopathy came a median roughly 6 months after the model predicted it.

RNA transcripts gave rise to amplified TCR beta CDR3 regions. A set of HTBI primers served as the primers for a first-round RT-PCR of the TCR CDR3. TCRdb passed the multiplex PCR reads through MiXCR, listing each CDR3 protein once. The data contain roughly 500,000 distinct CDR3 sequences, around 13% of them singletons. In patients aged 18 to 65, hyperthyroidism was newly diagnosed, with duration under 2 months. Diagnoses were made from clinical symptoms, serum measures (thyroxine and TRAb), thyroid ultrasound and orbital computed tomography. This clonotype was detected many times. Antigen: not known. J gave up 0 bases and V 7 bases, and 8 bases lay outside the gene matches. CDR1 and CDR2 (germline): ENHRY, SYGVKD. The CDR3 spans 16 residues.

The sequencing input was blood. The genes are TRBV10-3 and TRBJ2-2, with 7 bases aligning to TRBD1. The receptor's source is a woman aged 25 to 45 with Graves' hyperthyroidism that later progressed to Graves' ophthalmopathy. CDR3 DNA sequence: TGTGCCATCAAGGAGAGTCAGGGGGCGAACACCGGGGAGCTGTTTTTT. Its protein is CAIKESQGANTGELFF.